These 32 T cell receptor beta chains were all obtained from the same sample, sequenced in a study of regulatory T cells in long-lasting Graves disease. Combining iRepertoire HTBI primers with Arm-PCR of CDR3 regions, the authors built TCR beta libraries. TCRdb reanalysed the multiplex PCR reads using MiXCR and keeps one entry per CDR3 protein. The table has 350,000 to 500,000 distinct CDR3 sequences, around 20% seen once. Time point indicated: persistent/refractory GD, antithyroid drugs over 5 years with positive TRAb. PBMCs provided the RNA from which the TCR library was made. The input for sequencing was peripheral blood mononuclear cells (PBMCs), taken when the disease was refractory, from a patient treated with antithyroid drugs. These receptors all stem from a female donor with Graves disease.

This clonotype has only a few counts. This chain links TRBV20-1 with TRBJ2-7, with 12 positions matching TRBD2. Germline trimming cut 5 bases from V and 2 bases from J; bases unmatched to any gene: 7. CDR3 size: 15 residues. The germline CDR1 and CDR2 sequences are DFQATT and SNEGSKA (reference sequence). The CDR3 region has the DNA TGCAGTGCTCCTCCTCGGACTAGCGGGACCTACGAGCAGTACTTC. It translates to CSAPPRTSGTYEQYF.

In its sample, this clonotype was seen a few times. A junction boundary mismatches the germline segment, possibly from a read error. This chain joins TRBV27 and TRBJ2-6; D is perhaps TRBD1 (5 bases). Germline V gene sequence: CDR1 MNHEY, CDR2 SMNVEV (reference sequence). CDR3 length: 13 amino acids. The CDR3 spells CASRRSGANILTF. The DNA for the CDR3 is TGTGCCAGCCGCCGCTCTGGGGCCAACATCCTGACTTTC.

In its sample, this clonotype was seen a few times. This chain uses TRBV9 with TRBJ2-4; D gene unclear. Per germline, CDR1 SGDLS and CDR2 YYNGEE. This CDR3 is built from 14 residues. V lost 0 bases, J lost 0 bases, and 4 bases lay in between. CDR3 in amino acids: CASSVGGAKNIQYF. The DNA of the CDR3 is TGTGCCAGCAGCGTAGGCGGAGCCAAAAACATTCAGTACTTC.

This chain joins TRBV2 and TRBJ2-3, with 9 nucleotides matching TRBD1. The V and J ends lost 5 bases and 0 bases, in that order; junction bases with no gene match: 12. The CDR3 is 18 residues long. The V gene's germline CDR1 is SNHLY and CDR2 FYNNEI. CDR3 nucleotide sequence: TGTGCCAGCAGTTTGGGACAGGGAGAAGGCGGTAGCACAGATACGCAGTATTTT. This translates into CASSLGQGEGGSTDTQYF.

The CDR3 DNA sequence: TGTGCCAGCAGTGAAATGAGGATAAGTTCCTACAATGAGCAGTTCTTC. Translation gives CASSEMRISSYNEQFF. This sequence joins TRBV6-1 and TRBJ2-1; D is unresolved. V was trimmed by 2 bases and J by 1 base, leaving 12 bases between them. The germline gives CDR1 MNHNS, CDR2 SASEGT. The CDR3 length is 16 residues.

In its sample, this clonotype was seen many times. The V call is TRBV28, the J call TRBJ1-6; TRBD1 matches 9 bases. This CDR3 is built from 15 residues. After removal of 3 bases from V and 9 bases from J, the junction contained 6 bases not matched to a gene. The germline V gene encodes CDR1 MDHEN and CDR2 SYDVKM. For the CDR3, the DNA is TGTGCCAGCAGTTTCCGGGACAGGGCTAGTTCACCCCTCCACTTT. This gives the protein CASSFRDRASSPLHF. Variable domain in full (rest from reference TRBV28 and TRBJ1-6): DVKVTQSSRYLVKRTGEKVFLECVQDMDHENMFWYRQDPGLGLRLIYFSYDVKMKEKGDIPEGYSVSREKKERFSLILESASTNQTSMYLCASSFRDRASSPLHFGNGTRLTVT.

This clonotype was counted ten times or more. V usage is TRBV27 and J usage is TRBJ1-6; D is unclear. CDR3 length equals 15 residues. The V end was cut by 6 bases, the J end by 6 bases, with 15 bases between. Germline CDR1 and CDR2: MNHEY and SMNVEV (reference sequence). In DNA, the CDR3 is TGTGCCAGCAGCCGCCCTGCGGCGGGTAATTCACCCCTCCACTTT. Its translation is CASSRPAAGNSPLHF.

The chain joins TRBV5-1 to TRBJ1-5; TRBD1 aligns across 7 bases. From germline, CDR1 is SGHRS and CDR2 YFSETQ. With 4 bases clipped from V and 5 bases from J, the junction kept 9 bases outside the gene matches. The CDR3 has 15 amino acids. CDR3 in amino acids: CASSPGQLRDQPQHF. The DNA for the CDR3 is TGCGCCAGCAGCCCGGGACAGCTCCGGGATCAGCCCCAGCATTTT. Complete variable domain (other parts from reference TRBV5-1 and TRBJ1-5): KAGVTQTPRYLIKTRGQQVTLSCSPISGHRSVSWYQQTPGQGLQFLFEYFSETQRNKGNFPGRFSGRQFSNSRSEMNVSTLELGDSALYLCASSPGQLRDQPQHFGDGTRLSIL.

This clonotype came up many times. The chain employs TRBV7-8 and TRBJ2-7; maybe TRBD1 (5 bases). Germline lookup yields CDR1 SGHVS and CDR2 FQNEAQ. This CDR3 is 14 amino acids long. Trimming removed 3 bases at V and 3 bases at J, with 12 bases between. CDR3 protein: CASSFGRVVYEQYF. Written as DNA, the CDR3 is TGTGCCAGCAGCTTCGGCAGGGTGGTCTACGAGCAGTACTTC. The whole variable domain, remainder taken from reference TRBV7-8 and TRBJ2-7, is GAGVSQSPRYKVAKRGQDVALRCDPISGHVSLFWYQQALGQGPEFLTYFQNEAQLDKSGLPSDRFFAERPEGSVSTLKIQRTQQEDSAVYLCASSFGRVVYEQYFGPGTRLTVT.

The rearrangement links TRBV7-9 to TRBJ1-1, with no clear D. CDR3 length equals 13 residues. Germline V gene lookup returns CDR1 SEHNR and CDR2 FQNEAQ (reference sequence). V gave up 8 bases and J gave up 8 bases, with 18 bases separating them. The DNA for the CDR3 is TGTGCCAGCGGCCAAACGGCATTGGTCGAAGCTTTCTTT. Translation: CASGQTALVEAFF.

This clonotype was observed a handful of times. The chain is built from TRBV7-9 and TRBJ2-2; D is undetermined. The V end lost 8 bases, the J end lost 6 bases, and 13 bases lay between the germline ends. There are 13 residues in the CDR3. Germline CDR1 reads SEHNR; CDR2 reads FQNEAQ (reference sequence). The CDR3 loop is CASALISAGELFF. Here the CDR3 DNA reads TGTGCCAGCGCTTTAATTTCTGCCGGGGAGCTGTTTTTT.

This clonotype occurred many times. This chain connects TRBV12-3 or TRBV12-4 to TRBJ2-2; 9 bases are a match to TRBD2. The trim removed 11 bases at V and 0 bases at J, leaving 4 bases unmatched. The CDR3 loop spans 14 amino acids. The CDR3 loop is CALRGGANTGELFF. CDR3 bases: TGTGCCTTGCGGGGGGGCGCGAACACCGGGGAGCTGTTTTTT.

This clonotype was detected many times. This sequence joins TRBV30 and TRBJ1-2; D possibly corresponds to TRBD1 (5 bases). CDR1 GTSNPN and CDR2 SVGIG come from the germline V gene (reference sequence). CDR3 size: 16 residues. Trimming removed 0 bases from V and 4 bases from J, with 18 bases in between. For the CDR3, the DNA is TGTGCCTGGAGTGTACGATTGGGGACTGTCCCCTATGGCTACACCTTC. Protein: CAWSVRLGTVPYGYTF.

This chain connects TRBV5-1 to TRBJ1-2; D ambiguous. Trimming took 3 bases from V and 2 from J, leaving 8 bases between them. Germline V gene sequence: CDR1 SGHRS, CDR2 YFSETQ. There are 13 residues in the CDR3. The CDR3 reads CASSSTWNYGYTF. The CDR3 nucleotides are TGCGCCAGCAGCTCCACCTGGAACTATGGCTACACCTTC. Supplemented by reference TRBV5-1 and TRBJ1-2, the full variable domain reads KAGVTQTPRYLIKTRGQQVTLSCSPISGHRSVSWYQQTPGQGLQFLFEYFSETQRNKGNFPGRFSGRQFSNSRSEMNVSTLELGDSALYLCASSSTWNYGYTFGSGTRLTVV.

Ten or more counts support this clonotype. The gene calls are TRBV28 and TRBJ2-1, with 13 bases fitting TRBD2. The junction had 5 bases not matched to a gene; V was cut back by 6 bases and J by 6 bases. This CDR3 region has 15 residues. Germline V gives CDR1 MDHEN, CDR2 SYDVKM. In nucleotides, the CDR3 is TGTGCCAGCAGCCCTACTAGCGGGGGGGCCAATGAGCAGTTCTTC. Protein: CASSPTSGGANEQFF. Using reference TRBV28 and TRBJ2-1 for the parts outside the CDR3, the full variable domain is DVKVTQSSRYLVKRTGEKVFLECVQDMDHENMFWYRQDPGLGLRLIYFSYDVKMKEKGDIPEGYSVSREKKERFSLILESASTNQTSMYLCASSPTSGGANEQFFGPGTRLTVL.

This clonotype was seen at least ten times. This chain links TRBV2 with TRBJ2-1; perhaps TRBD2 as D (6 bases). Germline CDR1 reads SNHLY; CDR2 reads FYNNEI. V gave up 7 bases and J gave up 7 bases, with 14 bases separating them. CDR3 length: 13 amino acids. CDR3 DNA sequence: TGTGCCAGCAACGGGGACGGAGGGAATGAGCAGTTCTTC. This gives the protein CASNGDGGNEQFF. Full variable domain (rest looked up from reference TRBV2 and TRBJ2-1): EPEVTQTPSHQVTQMGQEVILRCVPISNHLYFYWYRQILGQKVEFLVSFYNNEISEKSEIFDDQFSVERPDGSNFTLKIRSTKLEDSAMYFCASNGDGGNEQFFGPGTRLTVL.

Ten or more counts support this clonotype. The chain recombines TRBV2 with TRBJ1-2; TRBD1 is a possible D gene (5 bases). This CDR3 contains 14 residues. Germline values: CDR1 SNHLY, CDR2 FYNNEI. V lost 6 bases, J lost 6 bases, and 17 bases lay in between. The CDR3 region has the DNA TGTGCCAGCAGCCAAGGGGAAAGGATCCATGGCTACACCTTC. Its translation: CASSQGERIHGYTF.

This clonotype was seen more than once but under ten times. CDR3 nucleotides: TGCAGTGCTAGAAATCGTGGGGGGGGGTCCCAAGAGACCCAGTACTTC. Its translation: CSARNRGGGSQETQYF. The chain employs TRBV20-1 and TRBJ2-5; 7 nucleotides align to TRBD2. The CDR3 has 16 residues. V dropped 2 bases and J dropped 1; count of bases not matched to a gene: 10. Looked up from germline, CDR1 is DFQATT and CDR2 is SNEGSKA (reference sequence).

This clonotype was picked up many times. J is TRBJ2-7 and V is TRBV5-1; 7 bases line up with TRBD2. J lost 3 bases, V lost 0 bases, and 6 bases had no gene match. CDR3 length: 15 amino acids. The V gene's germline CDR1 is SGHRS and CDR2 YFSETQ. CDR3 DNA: TGCGCCAGCAGCTTGGATGGGCGGGAGATCTACGAGCAGTACTTC. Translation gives CASSLDGREIYEQYF.

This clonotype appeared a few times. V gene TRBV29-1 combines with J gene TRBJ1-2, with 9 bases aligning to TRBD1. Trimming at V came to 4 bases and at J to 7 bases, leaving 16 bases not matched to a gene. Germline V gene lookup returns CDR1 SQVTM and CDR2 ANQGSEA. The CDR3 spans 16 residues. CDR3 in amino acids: CSVGGTQGTGRGGYTF. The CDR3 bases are TGCAGCGTTGGCGGGACGCAGGGGACAGGGAGGGGTGGCTACACCTTC. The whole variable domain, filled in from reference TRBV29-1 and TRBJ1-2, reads SAVISQKPSRDICQRGTSLTIQCQVDSQVTMMFWYRQQPGQSLTLIATANQGSEATYESGFVIDKFPISRPNLTFSTLTVSNMSPEDSSIYLCSVGGTQGTGRGGYTFGSGTRLTVV.

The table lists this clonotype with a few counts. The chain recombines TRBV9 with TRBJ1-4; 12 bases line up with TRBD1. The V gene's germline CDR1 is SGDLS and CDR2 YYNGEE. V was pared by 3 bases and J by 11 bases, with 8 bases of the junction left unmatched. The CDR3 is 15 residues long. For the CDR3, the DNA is TGTGCCAGCAGCGGAGGGGGACAGGGGGCGGATAAACTGTTTTTT. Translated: CASSGGGQGADKLFF.

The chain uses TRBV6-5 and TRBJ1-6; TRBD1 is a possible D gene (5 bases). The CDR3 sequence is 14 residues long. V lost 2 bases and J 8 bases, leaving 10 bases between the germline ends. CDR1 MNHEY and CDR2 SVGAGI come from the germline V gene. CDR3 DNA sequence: TGTGCCAGCAGTTACGGACAACCAGATTCACCCCTCCACTTT. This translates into CASSYGQPDSPLHF.

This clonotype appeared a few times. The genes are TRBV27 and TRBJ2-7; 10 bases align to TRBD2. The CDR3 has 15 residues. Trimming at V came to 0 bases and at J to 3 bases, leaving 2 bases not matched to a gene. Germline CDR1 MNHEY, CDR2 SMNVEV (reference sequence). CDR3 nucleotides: TGTGCCAGCAGTTTATCTGCTAGCGGGGGCTACGAGCAGTACTTC. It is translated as CASSLSASGGYEQYF.

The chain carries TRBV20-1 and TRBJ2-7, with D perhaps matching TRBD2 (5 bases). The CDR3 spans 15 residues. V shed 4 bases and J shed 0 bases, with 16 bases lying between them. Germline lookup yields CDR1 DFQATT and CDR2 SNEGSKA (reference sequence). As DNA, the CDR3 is TGCAGTGCTACGACTACCTCCTCACTCTCCTACGAGCAGTACTTC. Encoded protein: CSATTTSSLSYEQYF.

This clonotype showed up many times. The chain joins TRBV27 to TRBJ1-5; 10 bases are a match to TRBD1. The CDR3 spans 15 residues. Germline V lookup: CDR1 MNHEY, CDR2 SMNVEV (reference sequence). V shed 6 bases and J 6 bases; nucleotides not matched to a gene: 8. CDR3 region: CASRLGQGWAQPQHF. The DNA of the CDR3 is TGTGCCAGCAGACTGGGACAGGGGTGGGCTCAGCCCCAGCATTTT.

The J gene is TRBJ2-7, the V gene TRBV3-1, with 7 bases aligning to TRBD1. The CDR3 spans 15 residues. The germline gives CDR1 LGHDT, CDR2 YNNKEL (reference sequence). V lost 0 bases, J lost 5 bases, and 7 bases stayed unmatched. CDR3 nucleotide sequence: TGTGCCAGCAGCCAAGAGGGGATAGGGGGCGACGAGCAGTACTTC. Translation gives CASSQEGIGGDEQYF.

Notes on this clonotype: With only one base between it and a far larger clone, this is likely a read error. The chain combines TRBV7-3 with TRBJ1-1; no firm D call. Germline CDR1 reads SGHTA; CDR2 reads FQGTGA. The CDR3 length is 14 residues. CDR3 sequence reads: CAGSKGPMNTEAFF. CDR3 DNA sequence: TGTGCCGGCAGCAAAGGACCGATGAACACTGAAGCTTTCTTT.

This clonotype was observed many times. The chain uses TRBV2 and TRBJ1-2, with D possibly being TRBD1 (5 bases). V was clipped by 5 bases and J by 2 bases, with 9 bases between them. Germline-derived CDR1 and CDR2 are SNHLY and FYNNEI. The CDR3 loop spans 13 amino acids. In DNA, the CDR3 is TGTGCCAGCAGTTCAGACAGCAACTATGGCTACACCTTC. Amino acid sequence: CASSSDSNYGYTF.

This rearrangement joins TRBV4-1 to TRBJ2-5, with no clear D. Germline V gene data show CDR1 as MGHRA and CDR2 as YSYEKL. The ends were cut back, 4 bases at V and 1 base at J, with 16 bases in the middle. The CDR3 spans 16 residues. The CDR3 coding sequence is TGCGCCAGCAGCCGCGACCCGTTGGGTGGCCAAGAGACCCAGTACTTC. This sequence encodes CASSRDPLGGQETQYF.

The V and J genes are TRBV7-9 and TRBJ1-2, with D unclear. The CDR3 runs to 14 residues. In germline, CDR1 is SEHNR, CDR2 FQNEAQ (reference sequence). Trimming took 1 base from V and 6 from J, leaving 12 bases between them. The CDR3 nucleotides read TGTGCCAGCAGCTTAGTAGGGCAGAACCATGGCTACACCTTC. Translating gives CASSLVGQNHGYTF.

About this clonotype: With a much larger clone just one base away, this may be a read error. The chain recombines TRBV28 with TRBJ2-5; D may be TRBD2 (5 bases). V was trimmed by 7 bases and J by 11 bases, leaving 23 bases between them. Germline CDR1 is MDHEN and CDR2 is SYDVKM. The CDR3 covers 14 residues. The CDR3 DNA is TGTGCCAGCAACGCACCGGGAACGGATGACAAGCAGTACTTC. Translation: CASNAPGTDDKQYF.

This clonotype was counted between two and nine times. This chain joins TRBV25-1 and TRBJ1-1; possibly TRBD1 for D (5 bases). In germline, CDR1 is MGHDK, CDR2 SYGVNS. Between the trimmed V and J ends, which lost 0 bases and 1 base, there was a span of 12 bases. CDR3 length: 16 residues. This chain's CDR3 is CASSEYSGPPNTEAFF. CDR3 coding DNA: TGTGCCAGCAGTGAATACTCGGGGCCCCCGAACACTGAAGCTTTCTTT.